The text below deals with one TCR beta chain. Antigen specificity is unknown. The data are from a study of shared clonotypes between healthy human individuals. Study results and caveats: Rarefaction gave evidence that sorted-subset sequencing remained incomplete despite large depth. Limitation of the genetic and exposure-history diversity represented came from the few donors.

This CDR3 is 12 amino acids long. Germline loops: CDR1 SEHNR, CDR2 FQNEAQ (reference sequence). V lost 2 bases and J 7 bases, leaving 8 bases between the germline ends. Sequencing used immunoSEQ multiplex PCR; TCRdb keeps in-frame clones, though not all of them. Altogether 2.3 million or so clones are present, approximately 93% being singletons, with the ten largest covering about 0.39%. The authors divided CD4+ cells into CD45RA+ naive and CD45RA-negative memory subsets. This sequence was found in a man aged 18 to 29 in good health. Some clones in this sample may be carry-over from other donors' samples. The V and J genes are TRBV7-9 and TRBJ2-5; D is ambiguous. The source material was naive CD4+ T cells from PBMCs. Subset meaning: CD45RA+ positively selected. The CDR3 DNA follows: TGTGCCAGCAGCTTACTCCGTGTGACCCAGTACTTC. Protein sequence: CASSLLRVTQYF.